This T cell receptor beta chain appears in the sequencing data of a study of T cell responses to AZD1222 COVID-19 vaccine. Broader study findings: Per reports, nearly half of all spike-specific TCRs target regions that are unmutated in variants. Donors in the cohort were predominantly white British and more often female, and clonal diversity was possibly underestimated. In all cases, repertoires were sampled only after the peak T cell response.

Notes on this clone: Its matching antigen is unknown.

Second-dose schedules of about 4 or about 12 weeks were combined. Here immunoSEQ multiplex PCR was the method, and the copy in TCRdb shows in-frame clones only, minus some. The sample has 200,000 or so clones, approximately 93% seen once. The TCR was taken from an adult who received the AZD1222 COVID-19 vaccine. Sample: peripheral blood, taken 28 days after the second AZD1222 dose.

CDR3 sequence: CASSDSMNTEAFF. The CDR3 nucleotides are TGTGCCAGCAGCGACTCGATGAACACTGAAGCTTTCTTT. The chain uses TRBV6-5 and TRBJ1-1; D not resolved. Trimming cost V 6 bases and J 0 bases, with 8 bases left between them. The CDR3 length is 13 residues. Germline assignment: CDR1 MNHEY and CDR2 SVGAGI.